This T cell receptor beta chain is drawn from a study of blood T cell repertoires in COVID-19. Overall study: There were acute and convalescent COVID-19 samples, and they came from the United States, Italy and Spain. Nucleic acid was either cDNA or gDNA, and it came from T cells, B-cell-depleted T cells, or PBMCs.

In the source study's methods: Quantification of nucleated cells was approximated via reference gene primer amplification. Method: immunoSEQ multiplex PCR; TCRdb's copy keeps in-frame clones and lacks some. That table furnishes V, J and clone size, whereas the DNA furnished D and trimming. The sample consists of around 420,000 clones, roughly 90% of them appearing once. The CDR3 is 14 residues long. Looked up from germline, CDR1 is MNHEY and CDR2 is SVGAGI. Trimming took 7 bases from V and 4 from J, leaving 16 bases between them. The participants were between about 18 and 90 years old and came from under 25 US areas.

Sequences were obtained from PBMCs or T cells enriched from blood (not recorded which). V gene TRBV6-5 combines with J gene TRBJ1-2; a weak D match, TRBD1 (5 bases). The origin of this receptor is a woman between 35 and 50 years old with acute COVID-19. The CDR3: CASTIGRVAYGYTF. CDR3 nucleotides: TGTGCCAGCACTATAGGCAGGGTCGCCTATGGCTACACCTTC.